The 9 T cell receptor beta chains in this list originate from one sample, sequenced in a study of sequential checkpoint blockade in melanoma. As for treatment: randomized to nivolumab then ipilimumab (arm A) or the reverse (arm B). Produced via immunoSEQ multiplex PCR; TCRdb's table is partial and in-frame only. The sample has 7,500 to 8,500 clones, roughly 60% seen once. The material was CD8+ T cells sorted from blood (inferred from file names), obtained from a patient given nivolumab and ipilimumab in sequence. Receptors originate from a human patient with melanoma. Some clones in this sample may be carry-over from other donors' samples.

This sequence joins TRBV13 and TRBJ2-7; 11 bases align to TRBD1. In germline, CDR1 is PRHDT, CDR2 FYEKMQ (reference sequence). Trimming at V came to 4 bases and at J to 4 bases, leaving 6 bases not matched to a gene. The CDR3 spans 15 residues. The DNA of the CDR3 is TGTGCCAGCAGCTCAAAGGGACAGGGGGGATACGAGCAGTACTTC. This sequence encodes CASSSKGQGGYEQYF.

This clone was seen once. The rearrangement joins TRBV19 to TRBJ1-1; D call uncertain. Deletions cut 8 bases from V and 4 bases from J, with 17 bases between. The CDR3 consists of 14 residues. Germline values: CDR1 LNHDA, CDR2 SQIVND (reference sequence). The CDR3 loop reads CASRRVALGTEAFF. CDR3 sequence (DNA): TGTGCCAGTCGGAGGGTGGCGCTGGGCACTGAAGCTTTCTTT.

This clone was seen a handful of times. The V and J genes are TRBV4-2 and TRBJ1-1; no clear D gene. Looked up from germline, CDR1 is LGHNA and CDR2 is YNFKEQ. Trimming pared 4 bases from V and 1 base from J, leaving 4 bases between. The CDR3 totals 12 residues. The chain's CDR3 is CASSPGNTEAFF. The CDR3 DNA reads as TGTGCCAGCAGCCCAGGGAACACTGAAGCTTTCTTT.

CDR3 nucleotide sequence: TGTGCCACCAGCAGTGCCTCGGGGGGCGAAGCTGGCTACACCTTC. Amino acids: CATSSASGGEAGYTF. The V gene is TRBV15, the J gene TRBJ1-2; D might be TRBD1 (6 bases). The germline gives CDR1 LNHNV, CDR2 YYDKDF (reference sequence). Deletions cut 3 bases from V and 7 bases from J, with 18 bases between. CDR3 length: 15 residues.

The CDR3 nucleotides read TGCGCCAGCAGCCAACTCGGGCGGGAGATCTCCTACAATGAGCAGTTCTTC. Its translation is CASSQLGREISYNEQFF. The V call is TRBV4-3, the J call TRBJ2-1; 7 bases map to TRBD2. The germline V gene has CDR1 LGHNA and CDR2 YSLEER. The CDR3 runs to 17 residues. With V trimmed by 2 bases and J by 0 bases, 7 bases remained unmatched.

The CDR3 here is CASSLTWDRVSEQYF. CDR3 in DNA: TGTGCCAGCAGTCTCACCTGGGACAGGGTTAGCGAGCAGTACTTC. The chain carries TRBV27 and TRBJ2-7; 9 bases are shared with TRBD1. Germline V gene data show CDR1 as MNHEY and CDR2 as SMNVEV (reference sequence). Unmatched junction bases numbered 11, after V lost 5 bases and J lost 6 bases. The CDR3 totals 15 residues.

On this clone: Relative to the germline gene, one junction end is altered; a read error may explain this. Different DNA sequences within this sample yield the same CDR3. The CDR3 nucleotides read TGCGCCAGCAGCCAAAGGGCAGGAGGCCGCTCTGGAAACACCATATATTTT. Translation: CASSQRAGGRSGNTIYF. The gene calls are TRBV7-8 and TRBJ1-3, with no clear D. Germline V gene data show CDR1 as SGHVS and CDR2 as FQNEAQ. The CDR3 runs to 17 residues. The full variable domain, in which reference TRBV7-8 and TRBJ1-3 provide the parts outside the CDR3, is GAGVSQSPRYKVAKRGQDVALRCDPISGHVSLFWYQQALGQGPEFLTYFQNEAQLDKSGLPSDRFFAERPEGSVSTLKIQRTQQEDSAVYLCASSQRAGGRSGNTIYFGEGSWLTVV.

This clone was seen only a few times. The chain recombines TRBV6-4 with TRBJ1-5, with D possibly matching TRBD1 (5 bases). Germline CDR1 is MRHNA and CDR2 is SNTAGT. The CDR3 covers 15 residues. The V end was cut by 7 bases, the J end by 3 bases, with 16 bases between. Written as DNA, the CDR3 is TGTGCCAGCACTCCGTGGGGCCTCGACAATCAGCCCCAGCATTTT. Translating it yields CASTPWGLDNQPQHF.

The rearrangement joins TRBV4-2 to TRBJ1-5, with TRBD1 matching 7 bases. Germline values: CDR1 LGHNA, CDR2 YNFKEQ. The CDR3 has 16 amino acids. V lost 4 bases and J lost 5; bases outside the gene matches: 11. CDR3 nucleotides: TGTGCCAGCAGCCTACGGACAGGCCCCTCAGATCAGCCCCAGCATTTT. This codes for CASSLRTGPSDQPQHF.